The 5 T cell receptor beta chains below all came from one sample that was sequenced in a study of cytomegalovirus exposure and HLA in healthy donors listed by TCRdb under 2017. Library preparation employed the immunoSEQ multiplex PCR assay. For the multiplex PCR, a mixture combining 60 forward primers for TCR Vbeta segments and 13 reverse primers for TCR Jbeta segments was used. In its TCRdb copy, this immuneACCESS table keeps in-frame sequences only and misses some clones. Where compared with another copy, unresolved V genes explain less than half of these, and the others have no known cause. The table for this sample lists 150,000 to 200,000 clones; more than 65% of them were counted only once. The leading ten clones occupy approximately 1.5% of the sample. Sequencing was done on a sample of PBMCs. These receptor sequences come from a girl between 5 and 17 years old in good health and CMV-seropositive.

This sequence joins TRBV6-1 and TRBJ1-1; perhaps TRBD1 as D (6 bases). Looked up from germline, CDR1 is MNHNS and CDR2 is SASEGT. Trimming shortened V by 4 bases and J by 5 bases, and 20 bases separated the two germline ends. This CDR3 has 16 residues. In nucleotides, the CDR3 is TGTGCCAGCAGTGGTCGAATAGAGGGGGACCTAACTGAAGCTTTCTTT. It yields the protein CASSGRIEGDLTEAFF.

The chain carries TRBV5-6 and TRBJ2-5; the match to TRBD1 covers 10 bases. V lost 2 bases, J lost 5 bases, and 6 bases stayed unmatched. The CDR3 spans 15 residues. The germline CDR1 and CDR2 sequences are SGHDT and YYEEEE. CDR3 sequence: CASSFWTGGVETQYF. CDR3 in DNA: TGTGCCAGCAGCTTCTGGACAGGGGGGGTGGAGACCCAGTACTTC.

The chain employs TRBV4-3 and TRBJ2-3; the match to TRBD2 covers 7 bases. From germline, CDR1 is LGHNA and CDR2 YSLEER. The CDR3 sequence is 17 residues long. Germline trimming cut 0 bases from V and 1 base from J; bases unmatched to any gene: 7. In DNA form, the CDR3 reads TGCGCCAGCAGCCAAGATATCGGGCTAGCGGGCACAGATACGCAGTATTTT. Translation gives CASSQDIGLAGTDTQYF.

V is TRBV7-2 and J is TRBJ2-2; no firm D call. Per germline, CDR1 SGHTA and CDR2 FQGNSA. CDR3 length: 15 residues. Trimming took 0 bases from V and 2 from J, leaving 7 bases between them. CDR3 residues: CASSLAQPNTGELFF. CDR3 DNA sequence: TGTGCCAGCAGCTTAGCACAGCCTAACACCGGGGAGCTGTTTTTT.

The CDR3 DNA reads as TGTGCCACCGGGCCGGGAAATTATCAGCCCCAGCATTTT. Amino acids: CATGPGNYQPQHF. The chain joins TRBV2 to TRBJ1-5, with D unresolved. The CDR3 covers 13 residues. The V end lost 10 bases, the J end lost 5 bases, and 15 bases lay between the germline ends. CDR1 is SNHLY, CDR2 FYNNEI, per germline.